This T cell receptor (beta chain) was recovered during a study of blood T cell repertoires in COVID-19. At the level of the study: T cells, B-cell-depleted T cells, or PBMCs supplied cDNA or gDNA.

Per the original methods: Reference gene primers were amplified, and this amplification served to estimate nucleated cell counts. Sequencing was performed with immunoSEQ multiplex PCR; in TCRdb, only in-frame clones are kept and a portion is missing. V and J calls plus clone size are reproduced from that table; the DNA served to infer D and trimming. Among about 200,000 clones listed, around 92% were seen once. This CDR3 contains 16 residues. Looked up from germline, CDR1 is SNHLY and CDR2 is FYNNEI. V was clipped by 6 bases and J by 2 bases; unmatched bases: 6. Clinical histories supplied by participants themselves formed the basis of cohort assignment.

This clonotype originated in a young woman who had recovered from COVID-19. The sample taken for sequencing was PBMCs or T cells enriched from blood (not recorded which). This chain joins TRBV2 and TRBJ2-6, with TRBD1 matching over 8 bases. CDR3 protein: CASREHRGTGANVLTF. Written as DNA, the CDR3 is TGTGCCAGCAGGGAACACAGGGGGACTGGGGCCAACGTCCTGACTTTC.